The 2 T cell receptor beta chains given below trace back to one sample, sequenced in a study of blood T cell repertoires in COVID-19. This table comes from immunoSEQ multiplex PCR, and its TCRdb copy is limited to in-frame clones, with some not included. The top ten hold about 5.2% of the sample, which has 250,000 to 350,000 clones, about 90% seen once. Sequencing was performed on PBMCs or T cells enriched from blood (not recorded which). These receptors were taken from a woman aged 25 to 39 who had recovered from COVID-19.

The rearrangement links TRBV5-1 to TRBJ1-1; 7 bases agree with TRBD1. CDR3 length: 18 amino acids. Losses at the gene ends were 0 bases for V and 0 bases for J; bases not matched to a gene: 11. Germline V gives CDR1 SGHRS, CDR2 YFSETQ. The CDR3, as DNA: TGCGCCAGCAGCTTGGACAGGGGCGGGGGGTTGATGAACACTGAAGCTTTCTTT. Translation gives CASSLDRGGGLMNTEAFF.

This clone has just a few counts. The gene calls are TRBV4-1 and TRBJ2-7, with D possibly TRBD1 on 6 matching bases. From germline, CDR1 is MGHRA and CDR2 YSYEKL. The CDR3 consists of 17 residues. Between the trimmed V and J ends, which lost 4 bases and 7 bases, there was a span of 26 bases. CDR3 protein: CASSRGPPGTPLIEQYF. For the CDR3, the DNA is TGCGCCAGCAGCCGCGGCCCCCCCGGGACACCTTTAATAGAGCAGTACTTC.